These 22 T cell receptor beta chains share one sample of origin, sequenced in a study of T-cell reconstitution after alpha-beta-depleted transplantation in children. The TCRbeta library was prepared with unique molecular identifiers. TCRdb analysed the PCR reads with MiXCR anew, one entry per CDR3 protein. The sample lists over 400,000 distinct CDR3 sequences; over 40% were seen once. The sequenced sample was PBMCs, obtained before TCRalphabeta/CD19-depleted stem cell transplant. The receptors derive from a girl aged 2-10 years with aplastic anemia, due to receive a stem cell transplant.

This clonotype was seen a single time. This chain uses TRBV12-3 or TRBV12-4 with TRBJ2-7, with TRBD1 identical over 7 bases. Losses at the gene ends were 5 bases for V and 0 bases for J; bases not matched to a gene: 10. This CDR3 contains 16 residues. The CDR3 spells CASSAGTAISSYEQYF. The CDR3 bases are TGTGCCAGCAGTGCCGGGACAGCTATTAGCTCCTACGAGCAGTACTTC.

This clonotype was counted a few times. This chain joins TRBV3-1 and TRBJ2-7; D may be TRBD2 (5 bases). Germline lookup yields CDR1 LGHDT and CDR2 YNNKEL (reference sequence). The CDR3 runs to 13 residues. Trimming left V 1 base short and J 2 bases short, with 6 bases between. CDR3 bases: TGTGCCAGCAGCCAAGGACTACCCTACGAGCAGTACTTC. Encoded protein: CASSQGLPYEQYF.

This clonotype has more than one count but fewer than ten. The chain recombines TRBV20-1 with TRBJ2-1; no definite D call. The germline V gene encodes CDR1 DFQATT and CDR2 SNEGSKA (reference sequence). The ends were cut back, 6 bases at V and 4 bases at J, with 16 bases in the middle. CDR3 length equals 14 residues. The CDR3 region has the DNA TGCAGTGCCTCCATCGACTCGCTATACAATGAGCAGTTCTTC. Amino acid sequence: CSASIDSLYNEQFF.

V gene TRBV20-1 combines with J gene TRBJ2-3, with a possible D match to TRBD2 (5 bases). The CDR3 is 13 residues long. CDR1 is DFQATT and CDR2 is SNEGSKA in the germline V gene (reference sequence). The ends were cut back, 6 bases at V and 3 bases at J, with 13 bases in the middle. CDR3 in amino acids: CSAWRPTTDTQYF. CDR3 sequence (DNA): TGCAGTGCCTGGAGGCCGACGACAGATACGCAGTATTTT.

J is TRBJ2-7 and V is TRBV30; no clear D gene. Trimming took 0 bases from V and 3 from J, leaving 18 bases between them. The CDR3 extends over 16 amino acids. Looked up from germline, CDR1 is GTSNPN and CDR2 is SVGIG (reference sequence). This chain's CDR3 is CAWSVPSPREYYEQYF. The CDR3 DNA reads TGTGCCTGGAGTGTACCCAGCCCTAGGGAATACTACGAGCAGTACTTC.

The chain couples TRBV10-1 to TRBJ2-7; D uncertain. Germline V CDR1 and CDR2: WNHNN, SYGVQD (reference sequence). This CDR3 comprises 13 residues. Trimming removed 3 bases from V and 3 bases from J, with 9 bases in between. This CDR3 is CASSDGSGYEQYF. Written as DNA, the CDR3 is TGCGCCAGCAGTGACGGTTCCGGCTACGAGCAGTACTTC.

This clonotype was picked up one time. V usage is TRBV9 and J usage is TRBJ2-1; 12 bases fit TRBD2. Germline loops: CDR1 SGDLS, CDR2 YYNGEE. The trim removed 0 bases at V and 2 bases at J, leaving 9 bases unmatched. The CDR3 contains 19 residues. The DNA for the CDR3 is TGTGCCAGCAGCGTAGAGGGCCTAGCGGGGGGGCCTGCCTACAATGAGCAGTTCTTC. Its protein is CASSVEGLAGGPAYNEQFF.

The chain has TRBV3-1 and TRBJ2-1; 9 bases are a match to TRBD2. Germline V gives CDR1 LGHDT, CDR2 YNNKEL (reference sequence). Germline trimming cut 3 bases from V and 9 bases from J; bases unmatched to any gene: 6. This CDR3 spans 14 amino acids. The CDR3 coding sequence is TGTGCCAGCAGCCACCTAGCGGGAAACAGTGAGCAGTTCTTC. This codes for CASSHLAGNSEQFF.

Many counts were recorded for this clonotype. The V and J genes are TRBV4-2 and TRBJ2-5, with D possibly being TRBD1 (6 bases). Germline V gene data show CDR1 as LGHNA and CDR2 as YNFKEQ. V lost 5 bases and J 1 base, leaving 8 bases between the germline ends. The CDR3 runs to 13 residues. The CDR3 protein is CASSGQPQETQYF. The CDR3 coding sequence is TGTGCCAGCAGCGGACAGCCCCAAGAGACCCAGTACTTC.

This clonotype showed up just once. This chain joins TRBV6-5 and TRBJ2-1; no reliable D call. Germline lookup yields CDR1 MNHEY and CDR2 SVGAGI. V lost 6 bases and J 9 bases, leaving 9 bases between the germline ends. The CDR3 has 11 residues. Here the CDR3 reads CASRDRTEQFF. CDR3 sequence (DNA): TGTGCCAGCAGGGACCGTACTGAGCAGTTCTTC.

This clonotype occurred many times. This sequence joins TRBV20-1 and TRBJ2-3; TRBD2 aligns across 13 bases. This CDR3 has 14 amino acids. Germline trimming cut 5 bases from V and 8 bases from J; bases unmatched to any gene: 7. CDR1 and CDR2 from the germline V gene are DFQATT and SNEGSKA (reference sequence). CDR3 region: CSAWGLAGFGTQYF. In DNA form, the CDR3 reads TGCAGTGCTTGGGGACTAGCGGGATTTGGTACGCAGTATTTT.

This clonotype was counted a few times. Since the CDR3 does not end with the conserved phenylalanine or tryptophan, this likely comes from a read error. The DNA is omitted, as the CDR3 cannot be located on it reliably, and the CDR3 follows TCRdb's listing. This chain uses TRBV5-6 with TRBJ2-4; TRBD2, the table's D call, lacks a check against the DNA. From germline, CDR1 is SGHDT and CDR2 YYEEEE. Termini included, the CDR3 measures 9 amino acids. The CDR3: CASSLGRGN.

This clonotype has only one observation. The V call is TRBV20-1, the J call TRBJ2-7; D is unresolved. Germline V lookup: CDR1 DFQATT, CDR2 SNEGSKA (reference sequence). V shed 7 bases and J shed 3 bases, with 16 bases lying between them. This CDR3 region has 13 residues. The CDR3 coding sequence is TGCAGTGTCCCCAGCTCCTGGTACTACGAGCAGTACTTC. This translates into CSVPSSWYYEQYF.

The V gene is TRBV21-1, the J gene TRBJ2-7. TRBV21-1 is tagged as a pseudogene. The length of the CDR3 is 15 residues. CDR3 amino acids: CASSKTRAVRYEQYF. The CDR3 DNA is TGTGCCAGCAGCAAAACCCGAGCCGTCCGCTACGAGCAGTACTTC.

This chain uses TRBV29-1 with TRBJ2-1; 12 nucleotides match TRBD2. V shed 3 bases, J shed 3 bases, and the junction held 3 bases outside the gene matches. CDR1 and CDR2 from the germline V gene are SQVTM and ANQGSEA. This CDR3 comprises 15 residues. The CDR3 spells CSVDRGLAGYNEQFF. CDR3 sequence (DNA): TGCAGCGTTGATCGGGGACTAGCGGGCTACAATGAGCAGTTCTTC.

The chain combines TRBV12-3 or TRBV12-4 with TRBJ2-1, with D possibly TRBD2 on 5 matching bases. Trimming removed 7 bases at V and 4 bases at J, with 14 bases between. The CDR3 has 14 amino acids. This CDR3 is CASIYSDLYNEQFF. CDR3 in DNA: TGTGCCAGCATCTATAGCGACCTATACAATGAGCAGTTCTTC.

This chain uses TRBV7-2 with TRBJ2-2, with TRBD2 as a possible D gene (6 bases). This CDR3 comprises 15 residues. V lost 1 base and J 6 bases, leaving 12 bases between the germline ends. The germline gives CDR1 SGHTA, CDR2 FQGNSA. The CDR3 here is CASSLVRGSAGELFF. The CDR3 DNA is TGTGCCAGCAGCTTAGTCCGGGGGTCCGCCGGGGAGCTGTTTTTT.

In this sample, this clonotype turned up many times. The chain has TRBV20-1 and TRBJ2-7; TRBD2 might be the D (5 bases). V was clipped by 0 bases and J by 7 bases, with 22 bases between them. Germline CDR1 DFQATT, CDR2 SNEGSKA (reference sequence). The CDR3 extends over 16 amino acids. CDR3 in DNA: TGCAGTGCTAGAGATCTTCGGGCACCCAGCACGGGGGAGCAGTACTTC. Protein product: CSARDLRAPSTGEQYF.

This clonotype appeared once. The chain couples TRBV12-3 or TRBV12-4 to TRBJ2-3, with 8 bases lining up with TRBD1. This CDR3 is built from 17 residues. Unmatched junction bases numbered 15, after V lost 7 bases and J lost 3 bases. CDR3 residues: CASITGVGTGRTDTQYF. The CDR3 coding sequence is TGTGCCAGCATCACAGGGGTGGGGACAGGCAGAACAGATACGCAGTATTTT.

In regard to this clonotype: A much larger clone sits a single nucleotide away, making a read error possible. The CDR3 nucleotides read TGTGCCAGCAGATCCCAAGAGACCCAGTACTTC. Residues: CASRSQETQYF. V and J are TRBV12-3 or TRBV12-4 and TRBJ2-5; D is unresolved. Trimming pared 6 bases from V and 1 base from J, leaving 3 bases between. This CDR3 comprises 11 residues.

The chain has TRBV20-1 and TRBJ2-5; the D gene is possibly TRBD1 (5 bases). V was trimmed by 6 bases and J by 9 bases, leaving 17 bases between them. This CDR3 is built from 12 residues. Germline-derived CDR1 and CDR2 are DFQATT and SNEGSKA (reference sequence). CDR3 in amino acids: CSAKGPRMAQYF. In DNA, the CDR3 is TGCAGTGCGAAGGGGCCGAGAATGGCCCAGTACTTC.

This clonotype was recorded many times. The V call is TRBV5-1, the J call TRBJ2-7; D ambiguous. The CDR3 length is 14 residues. Germline-derived CDR1 and CDR2 are SGHRS and YFSETQ. With 0 bases removed from V and 0 bases from J, the gap between germline ends came to 7 bases. CDR3 loop: CASSLDLDSYEQYF. The CDR3 coding sequence is TGCGCCAGCAGCTTGGATCTAGACTCCTACGAGCAGTACTTC.